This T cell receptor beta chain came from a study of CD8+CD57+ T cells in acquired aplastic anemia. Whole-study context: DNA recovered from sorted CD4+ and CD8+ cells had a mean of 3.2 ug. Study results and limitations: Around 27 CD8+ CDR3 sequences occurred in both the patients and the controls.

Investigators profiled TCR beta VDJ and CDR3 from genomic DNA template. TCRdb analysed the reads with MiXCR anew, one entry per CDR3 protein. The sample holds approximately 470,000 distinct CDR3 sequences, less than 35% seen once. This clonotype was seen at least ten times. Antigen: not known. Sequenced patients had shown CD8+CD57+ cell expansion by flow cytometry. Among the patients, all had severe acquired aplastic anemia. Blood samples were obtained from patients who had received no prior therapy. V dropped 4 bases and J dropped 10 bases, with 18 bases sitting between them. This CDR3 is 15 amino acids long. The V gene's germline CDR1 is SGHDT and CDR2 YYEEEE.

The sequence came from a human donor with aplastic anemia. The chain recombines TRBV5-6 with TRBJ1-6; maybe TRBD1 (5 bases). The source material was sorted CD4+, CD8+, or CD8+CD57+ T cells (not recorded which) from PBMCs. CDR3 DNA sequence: TGTGCCAGCAGCCGAGGGAGCAGGGCGGGGTCACCCCTCCACTTT. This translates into CASSRGSRAGSPLHF.